One sample yielded the 19 T cell receptor beta chains listed below, sequenced in a study of CD8+CD57+ T cells in acquired aplastic anemia. Genomic DNA templated the TCR beta VDJ and CDR3 profiling. TCRdb fed the reads into MiXCR, producing one record per CDR3 protein. The repertoire has approximately 190,000 distinct CDR3 sequences, approximately 50% of them found once; the top ten carry 8% to 10%. Patients sequenced had flow cytometry evidence of CD8+CD57+ cell expansion. Material for sequencing was sorted CD4+, CD8+, or CD8+CD57+ T cells (not recorded which) from PBMCs. Every receptor here comes from a human donor with aplastic anemia.

The genes are TRBV7-9 and TRBJ1-2, with a tentative D call TRBD1 (5 bases). The V gene's germline CDR1 is SEHNR and CDR2 FQNEAQ (reference sequence). V shed 5 bases and J shed 3 bases, with 10 bases lying between them. CDR3 size: 13 residues. The CDR3 protein is CASSPQGYYGYTF. CDR3 DNA: TGTGCCAGCAGCCCTCAGGGTTACTATGGCTACACCTTC.

This clonotype showed up just a few times. This CDR3 reads CASSITGRDTEAFF. The CDR3 bases are TGTGCCAGCAGTATAACAGGGAGGGACACTGAAGCTTTCTTT. V gene TRBV25-1 combines with J gene TRBJ1-1, with D maybe TRBD1 (6 bases). The CDR3 is 14 amino acids. V was cut by 5 bases and J by 3 bases, with 13 bases left in between. Per the germline V gene, CDR1 is MGHDK and CDR2 is SYGVNS.

The J gene is TRBJ1-2, the V gene TRBV7-2, with D unclear. CDR3 length: 13 residues. V shed 3 bases and J shed 3 bases, with 8 bases lying between them. Germline values: CDR1 SGHTA, CDR2 FQGNSA. The CDR3 DNA follows: TGTGCCAGCAGCTTGAACCGGGACTATGGCTACACCTTC. It yields the protein CASSLNRDYGYTF.

This clonotype came up many times. CDR3 residues: CASSSQLNTEAFF. In DNA, the CDR3 is TGTGCCAGTAGTAGTCAATTGAACACTGAAGCTTTCTTT. The rearrangement links TRBV19 to TRBJ1-1; D is unclear. The ends were cut back, 4 bases at V and 0 bases at J, with 6 bases in the middle. The germline CDR1 and CDR2 sequences are LNHDA and SQIVND (reference sequence). The length of the CDR3 is 13 residues.

This chain links TRBV25-1 with TRBJ1-2; no clear D gene. This CDR3 spans 12 amino acids. Per the germline V gene, CDR1 is MGHDK and CDR2 is SYGVNS. V lost 3 bases and J 6 bases, leaving 8 bases between the germline ends. The CDR3 region is CASSDPPDGYTF. The CDR3 DNA reads as TGTGCCAGCAGTGACCCCCCGGATGGCTACACCTTC.

The chain joins TRBV10-2 to TRBJ1-4; 8 bases match TRBD1. The CDR3 is made up of 13 amino acids. Germline CDR1 WSHSY, CDR2 SAAADI. Unmatched junction bases numbered 5, after V lost 7 bases and J lost 7 bases. The CDR3 sequence: CASKDRAFEKLFF. CDR3 coding DNA: TGCGCCAGCAAGGACAGGGCATTTGAAAAACTGTTTTTT.

This clonotype was recorded many times. The genes are TRBV24-1 and TRBJ2-5, with 8 positions matching TRBD2. CDR1 and CDR2 (germline): KGHDR, SFDVKD. V shed 0 bases and J 3 bases; nucleotides not matched to a gene: 2. CDR3 length equals 15 residues. CDR3 in amino acids: CATSDLISGEETQYF. The CDR3 region has the DNA TGTGCCACCAGTGATTTGATTAGCGGGGAAGAGACCCAGTACTTC.

This clonotype was counted between two and nine times. This sequence joins TRBV6-2 or TRBV6-3 and TRBJ1-5; TRBD1 matches at 7 bases. Trimming removed 1 base from V and 0 bases from J; junction bases left unmatched: 6. Germline-derived CDR1 and CDR2 are MNHEY and SVGEGT. The CDR3 loop spans 17 amino acids. The CDR3 reads CASSYWGQPLSNQPQHF. The CDR3 DNA reads as TGTGCCAGCAGTTACTGGGGACAGCCCCTTAGCAATCAGCCCCAGCATTTT.

There are many counts of this clonotype. The V gene is TRBV10-2, the J gene TRBJ2-2; the match to TRBD2 covers 8 bases. The CDR3 is 18 amino acids. Germline V gene sequence: CDR1 WSHSY, CDR2 SAAADI. Trimming took 0 bases from V and 0 from J; bases not matched to a gene: 6. CDR3 protein: CASSESNILAANTGELFF. The CDR3 region has the DNA TGCGCCAGCAGTGAGTCGAATATACTAGCGGCGAACACCGGGGAGCTGTTTTTT.

In the case of this clonotype: This may be a read error, as it is one base from a much larger clone. The CDR3 end shows no conserved phenylalanine or tryptophan, and so a read error is likely. The limits of the CDR3 on the DNA are not certain, so only TCRdb's listed CDR3 is given. The chain uses TRBV25-1 and TRBJ1-1. Including both end residues, the CDR3 is 14 amino acids long. Germline V gives CDR1 MGHDK, CDR2 SYGVNS. The CDR3 here is CASSEKQGRAEDFL.

The CDR3 here is CASSGPTQGADQPQHF. CDR3 in DNA: TGTGCCAGCAGTGGACCAACGCAGGGGGCAGATCAGCCCCAGCATTTT. The chain joins TRBV25-1 to TRBJ1-5; 8 bases align to TRBD1. V lost 4 bases and J lost 5; bases outside the gene matches: 10. CDR1 is MGHDK, CDR2 SYGVNS, per germline. CDR3 length: 16 amino acids.

This clonotype has just a few counts. V and J are TRBV29-1 and TRBJ1-2, with D uncertain. V lost 4 bases and J lost 2, with 8 bases in between. This CDR3 contains 12 residues. Germline V CDR1 and CDR2: SQVTM, ANQGSEA. CDR3 amino acids: CSVGGGNYGYTF. The CDR3 bases are TGCAGCGTTGGTGGCGGGAACTATGGCTACACCTTC.

This clonotype showed up many times. V gene TRBV2 combines with J gene TRBJ1-4; TRBD1 matches 12 bases. CDR1 and CDR2 from the germline V gene are SNHLY and FYNNEI. The CDR3 covers 15 residues. J lost 10 bases, V lost 6 bases, and 9 bases had no gene match. The CDR3: CASSERGQGAGKLFF. CDR3 bases: TGTGCCAGCAGCGAAAGGGGACAGGGGGCCGGAAAACTGTTTTTT.

Comment on this clonotype: Just one base apart from a much larger clone, this may be a read error. V gene TRBV11-3 combines with J gene TRBJ2-3, with D hard to call. The CDR3 has 14 amino acids. The germline gives CDR1 SGHNT, CDR2 YENEEA. The CDR3 DNA sequence: TGTGCCAGCAGCTTAGTTGTGGGCACAGATACGCGGTATTTT. Protein sequence: CASSLVVGTDTRYF.

This clonotype has at least ten counts. V and J are TRBV2 and TRBJ1-2; weak D call: TRBD1 (5 bases). Germline V gene lookup returns CDR1 SNHLY and CDR2 FYNNEI. Trimming pared 3 bases from V and 4 bases from J, leaving 15 bases between. There are 15 residues in the CDR3. CDR3 amino acids: CASSEGVGGTYGYTF. CDR3 sequence (DNA): TGTGCCAGCAGTGAGGGGGTGGGAGGAACCTATGGCTACACCTTC.

The CDR3 is CASSYRSLSGNTIYF. The CDR3 nucleotides read TGTGCCAGCAGTTACAGATCACTCTCTGGAAACACCATATATTTT. The genes are TRBV6-5 and TRBJ1-3; D gene uncertain. Per germline, CDR1 MNHEY and CDR2 SVGAGI. The CDR3 consists of 15 residues. Trimming stripped 2 bases from V and 0 bases from J, with 8 bases between.

This chain links TRBV2 with TRBJ1-2; D is unclear. Trimming stripped 5 bases from V and 0 bases from J, with 10 bases between. Germline CDR1 and CDR2: SNHLY and FYNNEI. CDR3 length: 14 residues. The CDR3 loop is CASSTEGTNYGYTF. The CDR3 DNA is TGTGCCAGCAGTACCGAAGGGACTAACTATGGCTACACCTTC. Full variable domain (remainder filled in from reference TRBV2 and TRBJ1-2): EPEVTQTPSHQVTQMGQEVILRCVPISNHLYFYWYRQILGQKVEFLVSFYNNEISEKSEIFDDQFSVERPDGSNFTLKIRSTKLEDSAMYFCASSTEGTNYGYTFGSGTRLTVV.

The V gene is TRBV20-1, the J gene TRBJ2-7; no reliable D call. The CDR3 loop spans 12 amino acids. The germline gives CDR1 DFQATT, CDR2 SNEGSKA (reference sequence). With 6 bases removed from V and 2 bases from J, the gap between germline ends came to 11 bases. The CDR3 DNA follows: TGCAGTGCCGCCGAGGACCCCTACGAGCAGTACTTC. Its translation is CSAAEDPYEQYF.

This clonotype came up once. The rearrangement joins TRBV24-1 to TRBJ1-2; D is unresolved. V was shortened by 3 bases and J by 6 bases, with 10 bases between the two germline ends. The CDR3 spans 13 residues. The germline V gene encodes CDR1 KGHDR and CDR2 SFDVKD. The CDR3 nucleotides read TGTGCCACCAGTGATCGGACTTCAAATGGCTACACCTTC. Encoded protein: CATSDRTSNGYTF.